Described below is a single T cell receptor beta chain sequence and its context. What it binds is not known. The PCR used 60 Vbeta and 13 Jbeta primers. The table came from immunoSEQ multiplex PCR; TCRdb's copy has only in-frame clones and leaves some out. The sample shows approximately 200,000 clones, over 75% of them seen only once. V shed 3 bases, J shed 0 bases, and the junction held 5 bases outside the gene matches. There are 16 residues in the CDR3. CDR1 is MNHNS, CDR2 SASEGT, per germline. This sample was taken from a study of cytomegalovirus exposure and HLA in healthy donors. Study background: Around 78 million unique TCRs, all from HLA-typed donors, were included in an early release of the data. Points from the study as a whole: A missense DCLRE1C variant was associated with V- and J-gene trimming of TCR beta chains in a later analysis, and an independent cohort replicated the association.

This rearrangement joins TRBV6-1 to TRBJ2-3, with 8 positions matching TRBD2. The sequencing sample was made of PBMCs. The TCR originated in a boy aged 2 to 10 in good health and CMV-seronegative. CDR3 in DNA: TGTGCCAGCAGTGATGAGGTAGCGGGGAGCACAGATACGCAGTATTTT. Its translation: CASSDEVAGSTDTQYF.